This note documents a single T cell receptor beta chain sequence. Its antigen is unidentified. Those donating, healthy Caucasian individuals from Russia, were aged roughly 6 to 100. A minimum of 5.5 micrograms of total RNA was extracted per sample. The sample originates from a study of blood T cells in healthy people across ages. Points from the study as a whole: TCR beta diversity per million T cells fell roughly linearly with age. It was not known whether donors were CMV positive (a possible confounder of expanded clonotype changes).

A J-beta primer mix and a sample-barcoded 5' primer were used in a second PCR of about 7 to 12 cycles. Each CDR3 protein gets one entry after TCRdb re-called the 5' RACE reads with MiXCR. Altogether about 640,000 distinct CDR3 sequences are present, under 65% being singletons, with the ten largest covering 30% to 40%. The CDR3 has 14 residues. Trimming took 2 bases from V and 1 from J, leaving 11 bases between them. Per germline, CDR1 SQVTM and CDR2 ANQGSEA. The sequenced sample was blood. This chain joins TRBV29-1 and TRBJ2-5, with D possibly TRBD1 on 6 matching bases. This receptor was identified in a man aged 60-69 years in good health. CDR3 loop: CSVEPGDVQETQYF. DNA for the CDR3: TGCAGCGTTGAACCAGGGGACGTCCAAGAGACCCAGTACTTC.